These 17 T cell receptor beta chains originate from one sample sequenced in a study of beta chain features in type 1 diabetes. Of the isolated RNA, all was reverse transcribed, and so the sequenced material was expressed TCRB transcripts. TCRdb keeps only in-frame clones here, not all; method: immunoSEQ multiplex PCR. The sample has 200,000 to 300,000 clones, about 25% seen once. Sequencing input: central memory CD4+ T cells from blood. These receptors were taken from a man between 25 and 39 years old in good health.

This chain joins TRBV6-6 and TRBJ2-1; 9 bases fit TRBD1. The germline V gene encodes CDR1 MNHNY and CDR2 SVGAGI (reference sequence). Trimming at V came to 6 bases and at J to 3 bases, leaving 9 bases not matched to a gene. The CDR3 spans 16 residues. The CDR3 DNA is TGTGCCAGCAGAGGACAGGGGCCGACTAACTACAATGAGCAGTTCTTC. Amino acids: CASRGQGPTNYNEQFF.

The chain carries TRBV30 and TRBJ1-1, with D perhaps TRBD1 (6 bases). The V end was cut by 0 bases, the J end by 5 bases, with 25 bases between. CDR3 length: 18 amino acids. Germline V gives CDR1 GTSNPN, CDR2 SVGIG (reference sequence). The CDR3 here is CAWSVMPNRGGGWTEAFF. The CDR3 DNA reads as TGTGCCTGGAGTGTAATGCCGAACAGAGGGGGAGGGTGGACTGAAGCTTTCTTT.

The chain employs TRBV28 and TRBJ1-2, with D possibly being TRBD1 (6 bases). V was cut by 6 bases and J by 4 bases, with 18 bases left in between. There are 15 residues in the CDR3. Germline CDR1 and CDR2: MDHEN and SYDVKM. The CDR3 sequence is CASSPIQGQGYGYTF. CDR3 sequence (DNA): TGTGCCAGCAGCCCTATCCAGGGGCAAGGCTATGGCTACACCTTC.

The CDR3 DNA sequence: TGTGCCAGCAGCTTAGCTTCCCAGCGGGAGTGGTACGAGCAGTACTTC. It yields the protein CASSLASQREWYEQYF. This chain links TRBV7-2 with TRBJ2-7; TRBD2 agrees at 8 bases. This CDR3 has 16 amino acids. The germline V gene encodes CDR1 SGHTA and CDR2 FQGNSA. V shed 0 bases and J 4 bases; nucleotides not matched to a gene: 8.

V gene TRBV27 combines with J gene TRBJ1-2; a possible D gene is TRBD1 (5 bases). Between the trimmed V and J ends, which lost 3 bases and 10 bases, there was a span of 15 bases. Germline values: CDR1 MNHEY, CDR2 SMNVEV (reference sequence). The CDR3 sequence is 13 residues long. This chain's CDR3 is CASSFGTLSPYTF. The CDR3 bases are TGTGCCAGCAGTTTCGGGACTTTATCACCCTACACCTTC.

A few counts support this clone. The chain uses TRBV4-3 and TRBJ2-2; D uncertain. V was shortened by 0 bases and J by 2 bases, with 7 bases between the two germline ends. Per the germline V gene, CDR1 is LGHNA and CDR2 is YSLEER. There are 15 residues in the CDR3. The CDR3, as DNA: TGCGCCAGCAGCCAAGAATGGCACAACACCGGGGAGCTGTTTTTT. This sequence encodes CASSQEWHNTGELFF.

This clone was seen repeatedly, ten times or more. The CDR3 is CASSLRTADTQYF. The CDR3 DNA reads TGTGCCAGCAGCCTTCGGACAGCAGATACGCAGTATTTT. This chain joins TRBV7-2 and TRBJ2-3; D may be TRBD1 (6 bases). The V end lost 5 bases, the J end lost 4 bases, and 10 bases lay between the germline ends. CDR3 size: 13 residues. Germline CDR1 SGHTA, CDR2 FQGNSA.

Only a few counts were recorded for this clone. The V and J genes are TRBV7-9 and TRBJ2-7; possible D gene TRBD2, 5 bases. Trimming left V 5 bases short and J 6 bases short, with 17 bases between. Germline CDR1 SEHNR, CDR2 FQNEAQ (reference sequence). CDR3 length: 14 amino acids. CDR3 sequence: CASSQDSRAAEQYF. As DNA, the CDR3 is TGTGCCAGCAGCCAGGACTCGAGGGCGGCCGAGCAGTACTTC.

This clone was seen many times. The chain employs TRBV15 and TRBJ2-4; D remains ambiguous. With 0 bases removed from V and 3 bases from J, the gap between germline ends came to 6 bases. This CDR3 comprises 14 residues. Germline-derived CDR1 and CDR2 are LNHNV and YYDKDF (reference sequence). The CDR3 nucleotides are TGTGCCACCAGCAGAGAACACAGCAAAAACATTCAGTACTTC. Its protein is CATSREHSKNIQYF.

The table lists this clone with a few counts. The chain employs TRBV5-4 and TRBJ1-2, with D uncertain. Germline loops: CDR1 SGHNT, CDR2 YYREEE (reference sequence). CDR3 length equals 15 residues. The germline V and J ends were trimmed by 3 bases and 2 bases, with 14 bases remaining between them. CDR3 amino acids: CASSSPSEGNYGYTF. The CDR3 DNA follows: TGTGCCAGCAGCTCGCCCAGCGAAGGGAACTATGGCTACACCTTC.

This clone turned up a few times. A much larger clone differs by one base, so this may be a read error. The same CDR3 is also encoded by other DNA sequences in this sample. The chain links TRBV29-1 to TRBJ2-6; D remains ambiguous. The length of the CDR3 is 14 residues. Germline assignment: CDR1 SQVTM and CDR2 ANQGSEA. V lost 2 bases to trimming and J lost 0 bases, with 5 bases between them. CDR3 DNA sequence: TGCAGCGTTGAAAAAGACTCTGGGGCCAACGTCCTGACTTTC. Protein: CSVEKDSGANVLTF.

This clone was recorded a few times. The chain employs TRBV6-1 and TRBJ1-2; 9 bases fit TRBD1. CDR3 length equals 14 residues. Per germline, CDR1 MNHNS and CDR2 SASEGT. V trimming: 8 bases; J trimming: 7 bases; junction bases outside the gene matches: 11. CDR3 sequence (DNA): TGTGCCAGCTGGCACCGGGACAGGGTTGGTGGCTACACCTTC. Its translation: CASWHRDRVGGYTF.

V usage is TRBV28 and J usage is TRBJ2-6, with D uncertain. The CDR3 sequence is 14 residues long. Germline CDR1 and CDR2: MDHEN and SYDVKM. The germline V and J ends were trimmed by 8 bases and 1 base, with 9 bases remaining between them. In DNA form, the CDR3 reads TGTGCCAGCGGTAGTGGTTCTGGGGCCAACGTCCTGACTTTC. Amino acids: CASGSGSGANVLTF. The variable domain in full, completed from reference TRBV28 and TRBJ2-6, reads DVKVTQSSRYLVKRTGEKVFLECVQDMDHENMFWYRQDPGLGLRLIYFSYDVKMKEKGDIPEGYSVSREKKERFSLILESASTNQTSMYLCASGSGSGANVLTFGAGSRLTVL.

This clone occurred a few times. The CDR3 DNA is TGTGCCAGCAGCCGAGACGGGACAGGAGCTGGGGATGAGCAGTTCTTC. This codes for CASSRDGTGAGDEQFF. The chain couples TRBV5-8 to TRBJ2-1; 8 bases map to TRBD1. J gave up 8 bases and V 4 bases, and 14 bases lay outside the gene matches. Per germline, CDR1 SGHTS and CDR2 YDEGEE. The CDR3 extends over 16 amino acids.

CDR3 sequence: CAISESVSGVSNQPQHF. For the CDR3, the DNA is TGTGCCATCAGTGAGTCGGTGTCAGGCGTTAGCAATCAGCCCCAGCATTTT. The J gene is TRBJ1-5, the V gene TRBV10-3; no definite D call. The CDR3 is made up of 17 amino acids. V lost 0 bases and J 0 bases, leaving 12 bases between the germline ends. Germline values: CDR1 ENHRY, CDR2 SYGVKD.

There are a few counts of this clone. The genes are TRBV5-4 and TRBJ2-3; 8 nucleotides line up with TRBD2. This CDR3 comprises 16 residues. The junction had 14 bases not matched to a gene; V was cut back by 3 bases and J by 8 bases. CDR1 and CDR2 (germline): SGHNT, YYREEE (reference sequence). In nucleotides, the CDR3 is TGTGCCAGCAGCTCACCTCGACGGGGGGGCTCAGCTACGCAGTATTTT. Translating it yields CASSSPRRGGSATQYF.

V is TRBV10-3 and J is TRBJ2-5; D ambiguous. Deletions cut 5 bases from V and 0 bases from J, with 1 base between. Germline CDR1 ENHRY, CDR2 SYGVKD. This CDR3 contains 11 residues. The CDR3 is CAISNQETQYF. Here the CDR3 DNA reads TGTGCCATCAGTAACCAAGAGACCCAGTACTTC.